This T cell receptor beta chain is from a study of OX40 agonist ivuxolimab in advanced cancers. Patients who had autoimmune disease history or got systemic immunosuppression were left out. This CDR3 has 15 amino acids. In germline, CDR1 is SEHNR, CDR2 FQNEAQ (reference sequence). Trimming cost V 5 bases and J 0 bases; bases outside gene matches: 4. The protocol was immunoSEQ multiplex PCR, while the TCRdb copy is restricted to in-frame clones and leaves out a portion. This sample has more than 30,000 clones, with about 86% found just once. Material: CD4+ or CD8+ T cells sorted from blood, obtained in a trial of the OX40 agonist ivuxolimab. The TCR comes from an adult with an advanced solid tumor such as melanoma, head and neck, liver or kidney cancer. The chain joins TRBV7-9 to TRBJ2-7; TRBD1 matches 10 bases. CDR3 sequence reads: CASSEGQGISYEQYF. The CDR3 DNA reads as TGTGCCAGCAGCGAGGGACAGGGGATCTCCTACGAGCAGTACTTC.